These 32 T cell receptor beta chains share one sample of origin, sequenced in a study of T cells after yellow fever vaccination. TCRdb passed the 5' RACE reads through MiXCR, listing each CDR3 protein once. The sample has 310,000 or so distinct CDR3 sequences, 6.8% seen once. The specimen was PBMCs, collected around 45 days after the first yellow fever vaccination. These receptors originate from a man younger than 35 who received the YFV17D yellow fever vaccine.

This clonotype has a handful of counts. The CDR3 region has the DNA TGTGCCACCAGTGACACGGGGACAGATACGCAGTATTTT. Its protein is CATSDTGTDTQYF. The chain couples TRBV24-1 to TRBJ2-3, with TRBD2 as a possible D gene (5 bases). From germline, CDR1 is KGHDR and CDR2 SFDVKD. Trimming took off 4 bases at V and 3 bases at J, with 7 bases between the two ends. The CDR3 has 13 residues.

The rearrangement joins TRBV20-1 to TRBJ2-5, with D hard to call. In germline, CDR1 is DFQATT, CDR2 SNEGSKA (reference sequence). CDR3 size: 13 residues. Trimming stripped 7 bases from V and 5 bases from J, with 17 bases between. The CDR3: CSGSDEPWETQYF. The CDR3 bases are TGCAGTGGTTCGGACGAGCCATGGGAGACCCAGTACTTC.

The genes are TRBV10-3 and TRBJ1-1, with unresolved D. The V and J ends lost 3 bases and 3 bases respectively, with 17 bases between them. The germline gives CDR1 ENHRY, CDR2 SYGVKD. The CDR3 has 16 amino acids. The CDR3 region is CAISEYGDGQDTEAFF. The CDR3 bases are TGTGCCATCAGTGAATACGGCGATGGGCAGGACACTGAAGCTTTCTTT.

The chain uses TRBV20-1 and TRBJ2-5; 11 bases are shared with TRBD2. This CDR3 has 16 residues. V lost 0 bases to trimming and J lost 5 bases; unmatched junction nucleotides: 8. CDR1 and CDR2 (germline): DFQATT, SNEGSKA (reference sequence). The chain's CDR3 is CSARDPRLAGRETQYF. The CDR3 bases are TGCAGTGCTAGAGATCCCCGACTAGCGGGGAGGGAGACCCAGTACTTC.

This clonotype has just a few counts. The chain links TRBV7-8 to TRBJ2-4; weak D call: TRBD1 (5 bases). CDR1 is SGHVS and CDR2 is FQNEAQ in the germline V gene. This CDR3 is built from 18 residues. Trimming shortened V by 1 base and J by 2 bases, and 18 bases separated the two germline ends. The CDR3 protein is CASSLVSGRVLSKNIQYF. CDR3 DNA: TGTGCCAGCAGCTTAGTTTCGGGCAGGGTACTATCCAAAAACATTCAGTACTTC.

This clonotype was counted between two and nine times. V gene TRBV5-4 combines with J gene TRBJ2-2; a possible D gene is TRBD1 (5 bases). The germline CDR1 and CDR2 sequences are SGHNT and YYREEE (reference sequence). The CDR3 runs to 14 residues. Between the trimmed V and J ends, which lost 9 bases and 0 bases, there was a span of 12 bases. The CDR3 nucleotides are TGTGCCACCCTGACACAGGCGAACACCGGGGAGCTGTTTTTT. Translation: CATLTQANTGELFF.

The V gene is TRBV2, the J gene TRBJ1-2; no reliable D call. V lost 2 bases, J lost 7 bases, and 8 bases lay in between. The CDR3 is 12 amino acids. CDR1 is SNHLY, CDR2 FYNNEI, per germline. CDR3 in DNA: TGTGCCAGCAGTGAAATCATCGGTGGCTACACCTTC. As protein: CASSEIIGGYTF.

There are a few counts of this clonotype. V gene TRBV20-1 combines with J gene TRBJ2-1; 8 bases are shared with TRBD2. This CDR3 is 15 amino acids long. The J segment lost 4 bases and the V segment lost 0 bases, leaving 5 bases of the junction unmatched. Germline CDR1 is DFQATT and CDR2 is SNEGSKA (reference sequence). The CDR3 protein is CSARDGIAGYNEQFF. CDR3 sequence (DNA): TGCAGTGCTAGAGATGGAATAGCGGGGTACAATGAGCAGTTCTTC.

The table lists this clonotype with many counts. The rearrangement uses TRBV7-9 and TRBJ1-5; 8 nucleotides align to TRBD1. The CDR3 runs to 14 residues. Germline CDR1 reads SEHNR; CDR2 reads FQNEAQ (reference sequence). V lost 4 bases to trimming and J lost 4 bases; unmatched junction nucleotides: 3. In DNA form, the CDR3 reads TGTGCCAGCAGCTCCCAGGGGGCAAATCAGCCCCAGCATTTT. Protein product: CASSSQGANQPQHF.

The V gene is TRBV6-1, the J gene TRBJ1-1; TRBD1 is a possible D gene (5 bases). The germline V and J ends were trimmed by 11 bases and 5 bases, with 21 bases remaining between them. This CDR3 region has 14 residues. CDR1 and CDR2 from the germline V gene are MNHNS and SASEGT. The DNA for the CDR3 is TGTGCCTCGTCTGGGACCACCTCATGGACTGAAGCTTTCTTT. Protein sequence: CASSGTTSWTEAFF.

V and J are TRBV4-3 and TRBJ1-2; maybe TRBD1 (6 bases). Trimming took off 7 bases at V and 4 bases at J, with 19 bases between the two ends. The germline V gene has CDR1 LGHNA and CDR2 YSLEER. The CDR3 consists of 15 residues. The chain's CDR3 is CASTRQAGDSYGYTF. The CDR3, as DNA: TGCGCCAGCACCCGGCAGGCAGGGGACTCCTATGGCTACACCTTC.

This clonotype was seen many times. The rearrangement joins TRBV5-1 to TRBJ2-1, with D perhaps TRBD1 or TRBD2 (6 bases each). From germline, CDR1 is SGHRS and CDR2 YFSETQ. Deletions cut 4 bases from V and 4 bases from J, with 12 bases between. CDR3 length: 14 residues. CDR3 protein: CASSPGAIYNEQFF. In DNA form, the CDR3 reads TGCGCCAGCAGCCCGGGGGCGATTTACAATGAGCAGTTCTTC.

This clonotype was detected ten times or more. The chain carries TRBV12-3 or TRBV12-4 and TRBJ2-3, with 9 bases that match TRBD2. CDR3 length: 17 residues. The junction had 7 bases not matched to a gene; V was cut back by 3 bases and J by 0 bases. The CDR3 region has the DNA TGTGCCAGCAGTTTGGGATTAGCGGGGGAGAGCACAGATACGCAGTATTTT. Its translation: CASSLGLAGESTDTQYF.

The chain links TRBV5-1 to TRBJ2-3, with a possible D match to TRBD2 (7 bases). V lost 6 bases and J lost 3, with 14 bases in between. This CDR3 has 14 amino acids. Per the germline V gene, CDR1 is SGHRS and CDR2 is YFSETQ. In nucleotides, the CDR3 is TGCGCCAGCACCACAGGGAGGGCGACAGATACGCAGTATTTT. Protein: CASTTGRATDTQYF.

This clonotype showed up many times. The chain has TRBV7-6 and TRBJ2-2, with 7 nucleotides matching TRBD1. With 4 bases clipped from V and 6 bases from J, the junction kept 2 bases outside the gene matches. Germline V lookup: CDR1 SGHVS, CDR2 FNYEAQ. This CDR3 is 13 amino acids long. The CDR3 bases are TGTGCCAGCAGCTCGGACAGGTCCGGGGAGCTGTTTTTT. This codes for CASSSDRSGELFF.

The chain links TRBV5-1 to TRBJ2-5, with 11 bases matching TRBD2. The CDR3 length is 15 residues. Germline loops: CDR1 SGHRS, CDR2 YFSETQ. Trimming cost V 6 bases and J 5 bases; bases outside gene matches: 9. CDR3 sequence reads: CASTTLAGGPETQYF. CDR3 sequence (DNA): TGCGCCAGCACCACGTTAGCGGGGGGGCCGGAGACCCAGTACTTC.

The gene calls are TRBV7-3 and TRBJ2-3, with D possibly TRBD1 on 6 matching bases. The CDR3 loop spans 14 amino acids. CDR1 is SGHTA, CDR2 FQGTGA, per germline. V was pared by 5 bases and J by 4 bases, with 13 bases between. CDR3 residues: CASSGQGNADTQYF. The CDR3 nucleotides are TGTGCCAGCAGCGGTCAGGGGAACGCAGATACGCAGTATTTT.

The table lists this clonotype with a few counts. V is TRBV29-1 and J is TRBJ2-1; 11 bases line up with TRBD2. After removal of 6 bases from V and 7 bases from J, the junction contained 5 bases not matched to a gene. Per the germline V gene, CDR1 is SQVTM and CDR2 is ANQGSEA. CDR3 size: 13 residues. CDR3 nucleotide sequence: TGCAGCGTGTGTAGCGGGGGGGTTAATGAGCAGTTCTTC. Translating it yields CSVCSGGVNEQFF.

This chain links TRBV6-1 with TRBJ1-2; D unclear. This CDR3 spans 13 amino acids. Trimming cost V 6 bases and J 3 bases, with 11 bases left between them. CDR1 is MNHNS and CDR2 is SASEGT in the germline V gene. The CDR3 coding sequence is TGTGCCAGCAGAGACCCTTACCACTATGGCTACACCTTC. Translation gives CASRDPYHYGYTF.

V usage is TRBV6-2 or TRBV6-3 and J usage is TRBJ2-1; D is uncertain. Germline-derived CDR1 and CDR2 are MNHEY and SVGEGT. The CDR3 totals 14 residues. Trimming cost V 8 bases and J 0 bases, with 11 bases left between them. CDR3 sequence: CASYGGNSYNEQFF. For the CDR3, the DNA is TGTGCCAGCTACGGCGGAAACTCCTACAATGAGCAGTTCTTC.

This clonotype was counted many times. CDR3 in amino acids: CASSSRGGPSYEQYF. DNA for the CDR3: TGTGCCAGCAGCTCCAGGGGGGGCCCCAGCTACGAGCAGTACTTC. V is TRBV12-3 or TRBV12-4 and J is TRBJ2-7; possibly TRBD1 or TRBD2 for D (7 bases each). The CDR3 is 15 residues long. Trimming took 6 bases from V and 3 from J, leaving 18 bases between them.

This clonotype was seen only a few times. The CDR3 region has the DNA TGTGCCAGCAGTTCTCCCTTGGACCTCGGAGGGCAGTATTTT. Protein sequence: CASSSPLDLGGQYF. V usage is TRBV12-3 or TRBV12-4 and J usage is TRBJ2-3, with a tentative D call TRBD2 (5 bases). V shed 4 bases and J shed 11 bases, with 19 bases lying between them. There are 14 residues in the CDR3.

The CDR3 bases are TGTGCCGTTCACCCGGGGGGCCCCTACAATGAGCAGTTCTTC. This translates into CAVHPGGPYNEQFF. The chain combines TRBV28 with TRBJ2-1; D possibly corresponds to TRBD2 (7 bases). The V end was cut by 11 bases, the J end by 2 bases, with 16 bases between. This CDR3 is built from 14 residues. Germline CDR1 reads MDHEN; CDR2 reads SYDVKM. The whole variable domain, remainder taken from reference TRBV28 and TRBJ2-1, is DVKVTQSSRYLVKRTGEKVFLECVQDMDHENMFWYRQDPGLGLRLIYFSYDVKMKEKGDIPEGYSVSREKKERFSLILESASTNQTSMYLCAVHPGGPYNEQFFGPGTRLTVL.

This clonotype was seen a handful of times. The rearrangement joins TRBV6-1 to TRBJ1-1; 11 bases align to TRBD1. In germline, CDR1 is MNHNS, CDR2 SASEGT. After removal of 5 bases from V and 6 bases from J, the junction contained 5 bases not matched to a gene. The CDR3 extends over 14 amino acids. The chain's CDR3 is CASSRDRGSAEAFF. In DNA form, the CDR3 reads TGTGCCAGCAGTCGGGACAGGGGGTCGGCTGAAGCTTTCTTT.

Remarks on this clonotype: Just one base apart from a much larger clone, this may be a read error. In nucleotides, the CDR3 is TGTGCCAGCAGTTACTCGACCAATGAGCAGTTCTTC. Translated: CASSYSTNEQFF. The genes are TRBV6-5 and TRBJ2-1; D unresolved. Germline V gives CDR1 MNHEY, CDR2 SVGAGI. V gave up 0 bases and J gave up 6 bases, with 3 bases separating them. This CDR3 contains 12 residues.

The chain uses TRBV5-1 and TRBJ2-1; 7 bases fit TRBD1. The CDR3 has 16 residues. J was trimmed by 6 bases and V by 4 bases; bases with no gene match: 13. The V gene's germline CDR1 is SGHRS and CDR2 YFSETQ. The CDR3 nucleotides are TGCGCCAGCAGCGTAGACGACAGGGTCTTTATCAATGAGCAGTTCTTC. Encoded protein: CASSVDDRVFINEQFF.

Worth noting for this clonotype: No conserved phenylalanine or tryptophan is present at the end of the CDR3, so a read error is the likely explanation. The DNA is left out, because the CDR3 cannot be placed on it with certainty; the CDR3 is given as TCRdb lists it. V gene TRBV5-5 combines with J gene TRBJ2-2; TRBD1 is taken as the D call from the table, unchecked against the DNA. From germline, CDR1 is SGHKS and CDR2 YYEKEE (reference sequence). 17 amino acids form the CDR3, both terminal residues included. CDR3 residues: CASSLGGRTGDTGELFL.

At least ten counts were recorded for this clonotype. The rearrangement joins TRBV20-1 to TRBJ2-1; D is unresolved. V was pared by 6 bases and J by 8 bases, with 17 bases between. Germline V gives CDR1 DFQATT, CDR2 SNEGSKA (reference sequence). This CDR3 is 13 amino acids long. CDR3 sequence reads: CSAPHGEGDEQFF. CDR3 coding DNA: TGCAGTGCGCCCCATGGGGAAGGCGATGAGCAGTTCTTC.

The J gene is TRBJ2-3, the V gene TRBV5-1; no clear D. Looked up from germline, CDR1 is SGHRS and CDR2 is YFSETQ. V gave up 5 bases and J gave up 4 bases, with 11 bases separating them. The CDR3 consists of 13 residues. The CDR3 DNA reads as TGCGCCAGCAGGGGTGTATGGCCAGATACGCAGTATTTT. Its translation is CASRGVWPDTQYF. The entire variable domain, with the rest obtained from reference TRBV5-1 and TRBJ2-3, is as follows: KAGVTQTPRYLIKTRGQQVTLSCSPISGHRSVSWYQQTPGQGLQFLFEYFSETQRNKGNFPGRFSGRQFSNSRSEMNVSTLELGDSALYLCASRGVWPDTQYFGPGTRLTVL.

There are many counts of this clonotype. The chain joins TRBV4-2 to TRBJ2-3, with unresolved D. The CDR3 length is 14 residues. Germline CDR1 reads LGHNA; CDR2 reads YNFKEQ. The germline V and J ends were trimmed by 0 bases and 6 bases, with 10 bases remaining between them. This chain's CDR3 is CASSQDPTTDTQYF. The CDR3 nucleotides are TGTGCCAGCAGCCAAGATCCAACTACCGATACGCAGTATTTT.

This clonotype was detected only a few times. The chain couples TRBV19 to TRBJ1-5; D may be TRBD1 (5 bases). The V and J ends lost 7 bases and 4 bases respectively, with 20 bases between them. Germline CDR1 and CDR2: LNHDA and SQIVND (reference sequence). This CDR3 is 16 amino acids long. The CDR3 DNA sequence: TGTGCCAGTACCGAGGGGACGAGGGAGAGAAATCAGCCCCAGCATTTT. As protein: CASTEGTRERNQPQHF.

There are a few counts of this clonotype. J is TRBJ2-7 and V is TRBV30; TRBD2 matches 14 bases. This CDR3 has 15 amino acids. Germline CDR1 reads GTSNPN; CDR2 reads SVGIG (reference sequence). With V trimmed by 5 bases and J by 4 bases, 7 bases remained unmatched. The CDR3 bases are TGTGCCTGGGAGGGGACTAGCGGGGGTTGGTACGAGCAGTACTTC. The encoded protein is CAWEGTSGGWYEQYF.